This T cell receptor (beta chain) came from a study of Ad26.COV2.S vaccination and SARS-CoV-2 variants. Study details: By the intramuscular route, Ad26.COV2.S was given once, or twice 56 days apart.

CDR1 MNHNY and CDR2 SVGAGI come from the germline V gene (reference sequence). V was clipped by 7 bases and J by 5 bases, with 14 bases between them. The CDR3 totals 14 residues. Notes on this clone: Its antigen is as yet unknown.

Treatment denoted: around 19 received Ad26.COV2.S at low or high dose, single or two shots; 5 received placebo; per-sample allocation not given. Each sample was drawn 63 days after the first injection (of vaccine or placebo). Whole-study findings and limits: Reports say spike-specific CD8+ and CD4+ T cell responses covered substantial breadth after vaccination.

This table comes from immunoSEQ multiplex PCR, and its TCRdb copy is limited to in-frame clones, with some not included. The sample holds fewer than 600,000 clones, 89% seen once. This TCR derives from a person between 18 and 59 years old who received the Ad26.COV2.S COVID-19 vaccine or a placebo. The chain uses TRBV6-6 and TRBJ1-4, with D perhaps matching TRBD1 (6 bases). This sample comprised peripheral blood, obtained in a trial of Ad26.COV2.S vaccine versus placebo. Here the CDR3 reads CASNKDSLNEKLFF. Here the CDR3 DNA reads TGTGCCAGCAACAAGGACAGTTTGAATGAAAAACTGTTTTTT.